This T cell receptor beta chain is drawn from a study of T cells in Graves' hyperthyroidism and ophthalmopathy. The J segment lost 6 bases and the V segment lost 3 bases, leaving 7 bases of the junction unmatched. Per the germline V gene, CDR1 is SGHDN and CDR2 is FVKESK. This CDR3 comprises 14 residues. This clonotype was counted at least ten times. The antigen is undetermined. Overall study results and limits: The blood repertoire included most of the expanded thyroid clonotypes above 0.001.

RNA transcripts yielded amplified TCR beta CDR3 regions. The primer set for the first-round RT-PCR of the TCR CDR3 was HTBI. MiXCR, applied by TCRdb to the multiplex PCR reads, yields one record per CDR3 protein. The table records hundreds of thousands of distinct CDR3 sequences, about half of them present only once. Sequencing was carried out using peripheral blood or thyroid tissue (not recorded which). The TCR was taken from a young woman with Graves' hyperthyroidism. The rearrangement uses TRBV14 and TRBJ1-1, with 7 bases that match TRBD1. CDR3 loop: CASSHIGTAPEAFF. The CDR3, as DNA: TGTGCCAGCAGCCACATAGGGACAGCACCTGAAGCTTTCTTT.